What follows describes a single T cell receptor (beta chain). Antigen specificity is unknown. Trimming cost V 2 bases and J 4 bases; bases outside gene matches: 5. The V gene's germline CDR1 is MNHEY and CDR2 SVGAGI. The CDR3 totals 15 residues. Investigators reverse transcribed all isolated RNA, so they sequenced expressed TCRB transcripts. Approximately 4 million reads on average were seen across naive, central memory and regulatory T cell samples. Only in-frame clones appear in the TCRdb table, and some are missing; sequencing was by immunoSEQ multiplex PCR. The sample includes 500,000 to 650,000 clones, 12% seen only once; the top ten take around 0.12%. This entry comes from a study of beta chain features in type 1 diabetes. General study points: Researchers report that Type 1 diabetes patients had moderately but significantly shorter TCRB CDR3s across all four CD4+ subsets. Insertion counts at VDJ junctions were lower in type 1 diabetes patients, who also showed more deletions there.

The sequencing input was naive CD4+ T cells from blood. The source of this sequence is a man younger than 45 with type 1 diabetes. The chain joins TRBV6-5 to TRBJ2-3, with 8 bases aligning to TRBD2. The CDR3 region is CASSYRSGGPDTQYF. In nucleotides, the CDR3 is TGTGCCAGCAGTTACCGGTCGGGGGGGCCAGATACGCAGTATTTT.